The source of this T cell receptor beta chain is a study of beta chain features in type 1 diabetes. Turning to the study itself: Patients shared similar age, gender and cell yields with healthy donors. Study-wide results and limits: When Type 1 diabetes patients were examined, their TCRB CDR3s proved moderately but significantly shorter in all four CD4+ subsets. Patients with type 1 diabetes showed fewer VDJ junction insertions and more deletions. These data did not resolve whether HLA type affects TCRB rearrangement.

This clone was counted only a few times. Its antigen is unknown. The isolated RNA, all of it, was reverse transcribed, so expressed TCRB transcripts were what got sequenced. Samples of naive, central memory and regulatory T cells yielded a mean of about 3.4 million reads. Profiling relied on immunoSEQ multiplex PCR, and the TCRdb table lists in-frame clones only, not all of them. The sample lists approximately 270,000 clones, approximately 15% occurring once. Germline V CDR1 and CDR2: SGHRS, YFSETQ. J gave up 4 bases and V 2 bases, and 11 bases lay outside the gene matches. The CDR3 sequence is 18 residues long.

Material for sequencing was naive CD4+ T cells from blood. The clonotype originates from a man aged 25 to 45 with type 1 diabetes. The chain couples TRBV5-1 to TRBJ2-5; 13 bases agree with TRBD2. The CDR3 region has the DNA TGCGCCAGCAGCTTCGGACTAGCGGGAGTGGGGGCAAGAGAGACCCAGTACTTC. This translates into CASSFGLAGVGARETQYF.